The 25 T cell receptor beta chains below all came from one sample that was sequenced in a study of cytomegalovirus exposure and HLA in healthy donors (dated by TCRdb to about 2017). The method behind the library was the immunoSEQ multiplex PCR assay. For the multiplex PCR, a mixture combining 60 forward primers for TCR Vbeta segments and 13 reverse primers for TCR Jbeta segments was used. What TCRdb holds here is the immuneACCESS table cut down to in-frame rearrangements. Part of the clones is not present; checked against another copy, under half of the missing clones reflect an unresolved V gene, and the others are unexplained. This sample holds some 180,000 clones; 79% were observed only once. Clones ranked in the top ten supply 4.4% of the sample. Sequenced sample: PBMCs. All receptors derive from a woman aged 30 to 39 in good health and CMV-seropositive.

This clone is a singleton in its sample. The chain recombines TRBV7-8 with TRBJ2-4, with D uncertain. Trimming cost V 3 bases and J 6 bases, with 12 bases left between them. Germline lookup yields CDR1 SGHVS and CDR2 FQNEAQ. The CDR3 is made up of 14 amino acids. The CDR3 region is CASSFGFRRNIQYF. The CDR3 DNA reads TGTGCCAGCAGCTTTGGGTTTCGGAGAAACATTCAGTACTTC.

Written as DNA, the CDR3 is TGTGCCAGCTCACCACCATATGCGGGGGGCTCCTACAATGAGCAGTTCTTC. Amino acid sequence: CASSPPYAGGSYNEQFF. The chain has TRBV18 and TRBJ2-1, with TRBD2 matching 8 bases. In germline, CDR1 is KGHSH, CDR2 LQKENI. This CDR3 contains 17 residues. With V trimmed by 0 bases and J by 0 bases, 4 bases remained unmatched.

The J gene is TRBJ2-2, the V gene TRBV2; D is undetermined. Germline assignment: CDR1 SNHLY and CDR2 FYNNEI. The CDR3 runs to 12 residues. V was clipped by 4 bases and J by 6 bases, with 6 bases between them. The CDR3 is CASSVPSGELFF. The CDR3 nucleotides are TGTGCCAGCAGTGTTCCGTCCGGGGAGCTGTTTTTT.

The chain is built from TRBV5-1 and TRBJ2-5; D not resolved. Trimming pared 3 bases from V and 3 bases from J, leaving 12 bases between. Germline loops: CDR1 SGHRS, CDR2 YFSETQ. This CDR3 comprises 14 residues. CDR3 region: CASSYQDPEETQYF. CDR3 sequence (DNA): TGCGCCAGCAGCTATCAAGATCCAGAAGAGACCCAGTACTTC.

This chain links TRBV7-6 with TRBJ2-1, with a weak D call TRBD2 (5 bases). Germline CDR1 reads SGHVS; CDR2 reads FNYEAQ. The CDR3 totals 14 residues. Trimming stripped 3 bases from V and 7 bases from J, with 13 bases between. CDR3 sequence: CASSFPGNGNEQFF. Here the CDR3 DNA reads TGTGCCAGCAGCTTCCCGGGGAACGGGAATGAGCAGTTCTTC.

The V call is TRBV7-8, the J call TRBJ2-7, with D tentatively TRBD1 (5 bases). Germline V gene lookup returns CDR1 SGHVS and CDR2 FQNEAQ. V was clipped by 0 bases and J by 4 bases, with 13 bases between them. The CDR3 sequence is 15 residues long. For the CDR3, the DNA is TGTGCCAGCAGCTTAGCTGGGGCTCAAATTTACGAGCAGTACTTC. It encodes CASSLAGAQIYEQYF.

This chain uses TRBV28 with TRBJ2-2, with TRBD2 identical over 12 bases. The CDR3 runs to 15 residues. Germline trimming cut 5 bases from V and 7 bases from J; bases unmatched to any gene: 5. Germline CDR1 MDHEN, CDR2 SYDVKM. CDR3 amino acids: CASSPGLAGSGELFF. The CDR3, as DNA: TGTGCCAGCAGTCCTGGACTAGCGGGAAGCGGGGAGCTGTTTTTT. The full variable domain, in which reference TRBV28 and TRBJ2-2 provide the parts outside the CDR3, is DVKVTQSSRYLVKRTGEKVFLECVQDMDHENMFWYRQDPGLGLRLIYFSYDVKMKEKGDIPEGYSVSREKKERFSLILESASTNQTSMYLCASSPGLAGSGELFFGEGSRLTVL.

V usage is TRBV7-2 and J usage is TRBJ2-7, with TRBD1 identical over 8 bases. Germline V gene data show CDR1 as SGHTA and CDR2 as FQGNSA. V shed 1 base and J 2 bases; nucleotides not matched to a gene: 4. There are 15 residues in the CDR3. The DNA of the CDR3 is TGTGCCAGCAGCTTAGGGGGGACAGGCACCTACGAGCAGTACTTC. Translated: CASSLGGTGTYEQYF.

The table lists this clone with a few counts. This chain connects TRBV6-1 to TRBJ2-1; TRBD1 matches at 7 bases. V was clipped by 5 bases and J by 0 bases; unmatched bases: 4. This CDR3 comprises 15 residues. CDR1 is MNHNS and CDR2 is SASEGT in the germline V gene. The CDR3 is CASSFRDSSYNEQFF. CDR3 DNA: TGTGCCAGCAGTTTCCGGGACAGCTCCTACAATGAGCAGTTCTTC.

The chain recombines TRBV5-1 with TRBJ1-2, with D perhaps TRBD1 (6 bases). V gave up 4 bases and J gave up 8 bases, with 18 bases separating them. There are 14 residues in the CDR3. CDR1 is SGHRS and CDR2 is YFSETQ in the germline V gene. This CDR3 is CASSPEYRVQGYTF. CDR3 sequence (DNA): TGCGCCAGCAGCCCCGAGTACAGGGTTCAGGGCTACACCTTC.

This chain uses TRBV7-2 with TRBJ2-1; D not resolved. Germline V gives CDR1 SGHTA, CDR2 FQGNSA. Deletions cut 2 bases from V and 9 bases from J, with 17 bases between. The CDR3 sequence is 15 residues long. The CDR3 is CASSLTGSFLSEQFF. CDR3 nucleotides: TGTGCCAGCAGCTTAACCGGGTCCTTTTTGAGTGAGCAGTTCTTC.

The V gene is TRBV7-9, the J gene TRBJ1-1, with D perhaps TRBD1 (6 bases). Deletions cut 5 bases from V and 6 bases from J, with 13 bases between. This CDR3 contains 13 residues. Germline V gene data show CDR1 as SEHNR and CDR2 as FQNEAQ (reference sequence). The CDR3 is CASSPLQGAEAFF. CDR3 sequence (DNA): TGTGCCAGCAGCCCATTACAGGGAGCTGAAGCTTTCTTT.

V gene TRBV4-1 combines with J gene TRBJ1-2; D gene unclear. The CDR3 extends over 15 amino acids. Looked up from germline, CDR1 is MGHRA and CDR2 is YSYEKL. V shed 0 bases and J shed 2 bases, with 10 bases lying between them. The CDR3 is CASSQEGRSNYGYTF. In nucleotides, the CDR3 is TGCGCCAGCAGCCAAGAGGGGAGGTCGAACTATGGCTACACCTTC.

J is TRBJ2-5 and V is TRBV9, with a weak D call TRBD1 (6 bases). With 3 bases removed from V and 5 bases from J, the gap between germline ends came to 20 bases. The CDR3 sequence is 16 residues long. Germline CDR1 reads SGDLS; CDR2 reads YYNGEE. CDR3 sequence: CASSGGPGYRGETQYF. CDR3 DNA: TGTGCCAGCAGCGGGGGGCCCGGCTATCGGGGTGAGACCCAGTACTTC.

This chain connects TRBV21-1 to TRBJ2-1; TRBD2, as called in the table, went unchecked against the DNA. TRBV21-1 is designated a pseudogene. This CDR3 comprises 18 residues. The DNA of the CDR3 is TGTGCCAGCAGCAAAGGTGGACTAGCGGGAGGGCCGTACAATGAGCAGTTCTTC. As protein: CASSKGGLAGGPYNEQFF.

CDR3 nucleotide sequence: TGTGCCAGCGGTAGACAGAGGAGCTCCTACGAGCAGTACTTC. Residues: CASGRQRSSYEQYF. The chain has TRBV6-1 and TRBJ2-7, with D possibly being TRBD1 (5 bases). V lost 8 bases, J lost 0 bases, and 14 bases lay in between. Germline CDR1 is MNHNS and CDR2 is SASEGT. This CDR3 spans 14 amino acids.

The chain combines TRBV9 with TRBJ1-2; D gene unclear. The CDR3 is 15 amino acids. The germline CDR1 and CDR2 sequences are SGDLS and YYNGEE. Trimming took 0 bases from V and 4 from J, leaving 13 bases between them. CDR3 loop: CASSVVPGPVYGYTF. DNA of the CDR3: TGTGCCAGCAGCGTAGTCCCAGGTCCTGTCTATGGCTACACCTTC.

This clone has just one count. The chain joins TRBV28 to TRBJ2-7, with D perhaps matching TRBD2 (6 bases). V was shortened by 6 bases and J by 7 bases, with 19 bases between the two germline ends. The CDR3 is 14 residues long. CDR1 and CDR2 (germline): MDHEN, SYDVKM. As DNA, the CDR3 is TGTGCCAGCAGCCGAGGGACTGATTGGTGGGAGCAGTACTTC. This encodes CASSRGTDWWEQYF. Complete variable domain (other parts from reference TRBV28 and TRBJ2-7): DVKVTQSSRYLVKRTGEKVFLECVQDMDHENMFWYRQDPGLGLRLIYFSYDVKMKEKGDIPEGYSVSREKKERFSLILESASTNQTSMYLCASSRGTDWWEQYFGPGTRLTVT.

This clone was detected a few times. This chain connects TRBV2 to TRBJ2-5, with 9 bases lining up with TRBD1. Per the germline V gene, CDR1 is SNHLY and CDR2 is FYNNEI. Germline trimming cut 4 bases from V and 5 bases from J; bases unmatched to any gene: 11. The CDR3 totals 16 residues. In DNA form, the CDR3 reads TGTGCCAGCAGTGGGGGGACAGGGTATCCGGAGGAGACCCAGTACTTC. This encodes CASSGGTGYPEETQYF.

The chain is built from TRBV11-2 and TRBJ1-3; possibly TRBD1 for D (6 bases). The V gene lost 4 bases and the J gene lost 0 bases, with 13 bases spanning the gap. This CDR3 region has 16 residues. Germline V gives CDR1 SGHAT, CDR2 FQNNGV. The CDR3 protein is CASSSSRTASGNTIYF. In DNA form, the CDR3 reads TGTGCCAGCAGCTCTAGCCGGACAGCCTCTGGAAACACCATATATTTT.

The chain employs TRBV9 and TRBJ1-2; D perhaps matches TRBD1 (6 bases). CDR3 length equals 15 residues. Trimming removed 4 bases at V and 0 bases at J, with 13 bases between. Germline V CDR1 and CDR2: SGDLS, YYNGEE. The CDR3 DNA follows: TGTGCCAGCAGCCCTAGACAGGCCGCTAACTATGGCTACACCTTC. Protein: CASSPRQAANYGYTF.

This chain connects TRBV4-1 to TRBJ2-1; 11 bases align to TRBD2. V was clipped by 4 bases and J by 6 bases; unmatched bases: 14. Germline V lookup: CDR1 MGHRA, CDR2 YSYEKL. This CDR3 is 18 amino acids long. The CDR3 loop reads CASSRTLIAGGPVNEQFF. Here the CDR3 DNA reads TGCGCCAGCAGCCGTACACTTATAGCGGGAGGGCCCGTCAATGAGCAGTTCTTC.

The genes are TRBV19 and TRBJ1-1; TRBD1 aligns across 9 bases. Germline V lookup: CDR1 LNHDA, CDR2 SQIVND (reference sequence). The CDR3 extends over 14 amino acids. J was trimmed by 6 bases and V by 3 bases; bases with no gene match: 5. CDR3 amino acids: CASSMGGQGPEAFF. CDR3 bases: TGTGCCAGTAGTATGGGGGGACAGGGCCCTGAAGCTTTCTTT.

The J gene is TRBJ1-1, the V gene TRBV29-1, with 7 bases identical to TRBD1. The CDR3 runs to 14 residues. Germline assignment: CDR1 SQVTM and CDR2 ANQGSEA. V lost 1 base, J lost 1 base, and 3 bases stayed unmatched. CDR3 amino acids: CSVEGYRGNTEAFF. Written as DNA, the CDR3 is TGCAGCGTTGAAGGGTACAGGGGGAACACTGAAGCTTTCTTT.

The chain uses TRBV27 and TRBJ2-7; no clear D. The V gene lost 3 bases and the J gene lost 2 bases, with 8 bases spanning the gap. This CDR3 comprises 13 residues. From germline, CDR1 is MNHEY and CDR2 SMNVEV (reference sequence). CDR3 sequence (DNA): TGTGCCAGCAGTTTTAACGGAGCCTACGAGCAGTACTTC. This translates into CASSFNGAYEQYF.